This T cell receptor (beta chain) came from a study of blood T cell repertoires in COVID-19. In the study overall: Italy, Spain and the United States were the sources of the convalescent and acute COVID-19 samples.

Profiling relied on immunoSEQ multiplex PCR, and the TCRdb table lists in-frame clones only, not all of them. Of roughly 55,000 clones detected, 83% appear once; the ten largest clones hold about 2%. The CDR3 contains 11 residues. Germline V gene data show CDR1 as MNHEY and CDR2 as SVGAGI. V was shortened by 8 bases and J by 1 base, with 5 bases between the two germline ends. The sequence was collected from a woman aged 60 to 75 with acute or convalescent COVID-19. Sequencing was performed on peripheral blood. The V gene is TRBV6-5, the J gene TRBJ1-1, with unresolved D. The CDR3 spells CASEGNTEAFF. The CDR3, as DNA: TGTGCCAGCGAGGGGAACACTGAAGCTTTCTTT.